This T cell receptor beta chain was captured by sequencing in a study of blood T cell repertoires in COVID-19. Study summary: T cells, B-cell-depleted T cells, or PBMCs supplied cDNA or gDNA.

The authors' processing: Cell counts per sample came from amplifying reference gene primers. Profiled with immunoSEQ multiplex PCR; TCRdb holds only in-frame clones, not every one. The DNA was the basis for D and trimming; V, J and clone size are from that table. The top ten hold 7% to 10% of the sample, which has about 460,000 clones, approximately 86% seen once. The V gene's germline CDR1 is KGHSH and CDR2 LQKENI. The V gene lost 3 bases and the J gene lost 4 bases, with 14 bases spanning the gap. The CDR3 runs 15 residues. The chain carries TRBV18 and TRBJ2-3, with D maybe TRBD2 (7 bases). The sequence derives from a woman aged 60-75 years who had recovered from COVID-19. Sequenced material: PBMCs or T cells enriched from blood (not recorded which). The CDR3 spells CASSPGGRGPDTQYF. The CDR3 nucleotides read TGTGCCAGCTCACCGGGGGGGCGGGGCCCAGATACGCAGTATTTT.